The subject of this entry is one TCR beta chain. PCR involved 60 Vbeta and 13 Jbeta primers. The table came from immunoSEQ multiplex PCR; TCRdb's copy has only in-frame clones and leaves some out. The sample shows approximately 200,000 clones, about four fifths of them seen only once. The data originate from a study of cytomegalovirus exposure and HLA in healthy donors. From germline, CDR1 is SGHRS and CDR2 YFSETQ. Trimming pared 1 base from V and 4 bases from J, leaving 15 bases between. The CDR3 has 16 amino acids. Sequencing was performed on PBMCs. The TCR comes from a woman in her twenties or thirties in good health and CMV-seropositive. This chain joins TRBV5-1 and TRBJ2-1; tentative D call: TRBD2 (5 bases). CDR3 nucleotides: TGCGCCAGCAGCTTGCAGGTGGGCGGACTTTACAATGAGCAGTTCTTC. Protein: CASSLQVGGLYNEQFF.